This is a list of T cell receptor beta chains from one sample in a study of CD8 T cells in ankylosing spondylitis. TCRdb used MiXCR to reprocess the 5' RACE reads, holding one entry per CDR3 protein. The sample has some 140,000 distinct CDR3 sequences; 7.3% are singletons. Sequenced input: blood, either unsorted or a sorted T cell fraction (not recorded which). These receptors were obtained from a female donor with ankylosing spondylitis or in good health (not recorded which). Each CDR3 is given with its conserved first and last residue. Fields, in order: clone size, D gene, V gene, J gene, CDR3 length, CDR3 DNA, CDR3 protein. D genes are given only for firm matches. Size is stated as once, few, many or a size class.

few	.	TRBV7-2	TRBJ2-5	15	TGTGCCAGCAGCTTAGATACCGGGGGTGGAGAGACCCAGTACTTC	CASSLDTGGGETQYF
many	.	TRBV20-1	TRBJ1-5	14	TGCAGTGCTAGTATTTCGGGACTGAATCAGCCCCAGCATTTT	CSASISGLNQPQHF
many	.	TRBV12-3/TRBV12-4	TRBJ1-2	15	TGTGCCAGCAGCCAATACAGGGATGTGGGAGGTGGCTACACCTTC	CASSQYRDVGGGYTF
many	TRBD1	TRBV29-1	TRBJ1-4	14	TGCAGCGTTGACCCGGGACAGGGAGATGAAAAACTGTTTTTT	CSVDPGQGDEKLFF
many	TRBD1	TRBV20-1	TRBJ2-1	13	TGCAGTGACGGGCAGGGGGCTGGCAATGAGCAGTTCTTC	CSDGQGAGNEQFF
many	.	TRBV20-1	TRBJ1-1	13	TGCAGTGCTAGAGTCTGGGAAGCCCCCGAAGCTTTCTTT	CSARVWEAPEAFF
many	TRBD1	TRBV5-5	TRBJ2-7	15	TGTGCCAGCAGCTTTGCCCTGGGACAGTCCTACGAGCAGTACTTC	CASSFALGQSYEQYF
many	.	TRBV29-1	TRBJ1-2	12	TGCAGCGTTGAGGGAGATTTAAATGGCTACACCTTC	CSVEGDLNGYTF
many	.	TRBV29-1	TRBJ2-2	14	TGCAGCGTTGAGCCCCCGGGGCGGACCGGGGAGCTGTTTTTT	CSVEPPGRTGELFF
many	.	TRBV7-6	TRBJ1-2	18	TGTGCCAGCAGCTTAGTACCAGTTATAAGAGAATCTAACTATGGCTACACCTTC	CASSLVPVIRESNYGYTF